The 2 T cell receptor beta chains presented below share a single source sample, sequenced in a study of shared clonotypes between healthy human individuals. Sequencing used immunoSEQ multiplex PCR; TCRdb keeps in-frame clones, though not all of them. Among 550,000 to 600,000 clones listed, 95% to 98% were seen once. Naive CD8 cells, CD45RO-negative and positively selected for CCR7, excluded terminally differentiated effector memory CD45RA+ cells. Material: naive CD8+ T cells sorted from blood. The receptor set was obtained from a man younger than 40 in good health.

The gene calls are TRBV5-4 and TRBJ1-2, with a tentative D call TRBD1 (5 bases). Germline CDR1 is SGHNT and CDR2 is YYREEE (reference sequence). The V gene lost 0 bases and the J gene lost 6 bases, with 21 bases spanning the gap. The CDR3 loop spans 17 amino acids. The CDR3 here is CASSLAGGAREDDGYTF. Written as DNA, the CDR3 is TGTGCCAGCAGCTTGGCCGGGGGAGCCCGGGAAGACGATGGCTACACCTTC.

The V and J genes are TRBV19 and TRBJ2-5; 7 bases agree with TRBD1. The trim removed 8 bases at V and 5 bases at J, leaving 5 bases unmatched. The V gene's germline CDR1 is LNHDA and CDR2 SQIVND (reference sequence). The CDR3 is 12 amino acids. The CDR3 DNA follows: TGTGCCAGTTCACAGGGGTGGGAGACCCAGTACTTC. The encoded protein is CASSQGWETQYF.